A selection of T cell receptor beta chains follows, all from one sample in a study of blood T cells in healthy people across ages. MiXCR was run by TCRdb on the 5' RACE reads, yielding one entry per CDR3 protein. The sample gives about 760,000 distinct CDR3 sequences, approximately 53% of which show up once; around 25% is in the top ten. The sequenced material came from blood. These receptors originate from a man aged 35 to 55 in good health. Both conserved end residues are part of each CDR3. The D gene is left open where the match is weak. Part of the rows lack a size; the others show once, few, many or a class for expanded clones.

TRBV13	TRBJ2-1	.	.	TGTGCCAGCAGCCTCCTTGGGAAGAGCTCCTACAATGAGCAGTTCTTC	CASSLLGKSSYNEQFF
TRBV7-2	TRBJ2-1	.	.	TGTGCCAGCAGCCGCGCCCCGGCAGGCTACAATGAGCAGTTCTTC	CASSRAPAGYNEQFF
TRBV7-2	TRBJ2-7	TRBD1	few	TGTGCCAGCAGCTCGGGACAGGGAACACACGAGCAGTACTTC	CASSSGQGTHEQYF
TRBV27	TRBJ2-7	.	once	TGTGCCAGCAGTTTGGAGGGTAGGCGGCAGTACTTC	CASSLEGRRQYF
TRBV7-2	TRBJ2-3	.	.	TGTGCCAGCAGCTTAATGGTATGGCCGAATACGCAGTATTTT	CASSLMVWPNTQYF
TRBV12-5	TRBJ2-5	TRBD2	.	TGTGCTAGTGGTTTGGGTGGGGGACTAGCGGAACCTCAAGAGACCCAGTACTTC	CASGLGGGLAEPQETQYF
TRBV10-3	TRBJ2-5	TRBD2	.	TGTGCCATCGATAGACTAGCGGAAGAGACCCAGTACTTC	CAIDRLAEETQYF
TRBV7-6	TRBJ2-1	TRBD1	.	TGTGCCAGCAGCTTGCTACTCCGGGACAGGGACTACAATGAGCAGTTCTTC	CASSLLLRDRDYNEQFF
TRBV28	TRBJ2-6	.	.	TGTGCCAGCAGTCTGAGCCCTTTTAGCTCTGGGGCCAACGTCCTGACTTTC	CASSLSPFSSGANVLTF
TRBV24-1	TRBJ2-1	TRBD2	.	TGTGCCACCAGTGACCCGACTAGCACCTACAATGAGCAGTTCTTC	CATSDPTSTYNEQFF
TRBV4-3	TRBJ2-2	.	few	TGCGCCAGCAGCCAAGAGTCTGCAGCGCCAAACACCGGGGAGCTGTTTTTT	CASSQESAAPNTGELFF
TRBV6-1	TRBJ1-2	.	.	TGTGCCAGCAGCTCCGTGACCCGGGGGCGAGGATATGGCTACACCTTC	CASSSVTRGRGYGYTF
TRBV20-1	TRBJ1-4	.	.	TGCAGTGCCATAGGACAGCTTAATGAAAAACTGTTTTTT	CSAIGQLNEKLFF
TRBV4-3	TRBJ1-1	.	.	TGCGCCAGCAGCCAAGATACCCTCCGACAGTTGAACACTGAAGCTTTCTTT	CASSQDTLRQLNTEAFF
TRBV20-1	TRBJ2-3	.	.	TGCAGTGCTAGGGACCGGACTCCAGATACGCAGTATTTT	CSARDRTPDTQYF
TRBV7-2	TRBJ2-5	.	.	TGTGCCAGCAGCTCAATCGACATTTTCTACGGGCAGTACTTC	CASSSIDIFYGQYF
TRBV20-1	TRBJ2-1	TRBD2	.	TGCAGTGCTATTCCAGTAGCGGGAATCTACAATGAGCAGTTCTTC	CSAIPVAGIYNEQFF
TRBV28	TRBJ1-5	.	.	TGTGCCAGCAGTGCAAGGGCGGGGTTCGGCCAGCCCCAGCATTTT	CASSARAGFGQPQHF
TRBV12-3/TRBV12-4	TRBJ2-1	TRBD2	few	TGTGCCAGCAGACCGGGACTAGCGGGGGGGCATGGTGAGCAGTTCTTC	CASRPGLAGGHGEQFF
TRBV18	TRBJ1-2	.	.	TGTGCCAGCTCACCGATGGGCCTCCAGGTAGATGGCTACACCTTC	CASSPMGLQVDGYTF
TRBV28	TRBJ2-1	TRBD2	.	TGTGCCAGCAGTCCCCAACGGGGACTAGCGCGGTCCTACAATGAGCAGTTCTTC	CASSPQRGLARSYNEQFF
TRBV18	TRBJ1-6	.	.	TGTGCCAGCTCACCAGGGGCTTCACCCCTCCACTTT	CASSPGASPLHF
TRBV20-1	TRBJ1-2	.	few	TGCAGTGCTATCCTAGAAGCTAACTATGGCTACACCTTC	CSAILEANYGYTF
TRBV11-2	TRBJ2-5	TRBD2	.	TGTGCCAGCAGCTTAGATGGGCAGCGGGGGTGGCAAGAGACCCAGTACTTC	CASSLDGQRGWQETQYF
TRBV7-9	TRBJ1-1	.	.	TGTGCCAGCCACCCGGGGGTTGGCACTGAAGCTTTCTTT	CASHPGVGTEAFF
TRBV7-3	TRBJ2-1	TRBD2	few	TGTGCCAGCAGTCGACTAGCGGAAAGCTCCTACAATGAGCAGTTCTTC	CASSRLAESSYNEQFF
TRBV6-2/TRBV6-3	TRBJ2-1	TRBD2	few	TGTGCCAGCAGTTACAGTACTAGCGGGGGGACCTACAATGAGCAGTTCTTC	CASSYSTSGGTYNEQFF
TRBV20-1	TRBJ2-5	TRBD1	.	TGCAGTGCTGGGAAACAGGGACAGGGGTTTGGGGAGACCCAGTACTTC	CSAGKQGQGFGETQYF
TRBV7-2	TRBJ2-7	.	.	TGTGCCAGCAGCTTAGCCCCCCCGAGCTCCTACGAGCAGTACTTC	CASSLAPPSSYEQYF
TRBV15	TRBJ1-1	.	.	TGTGCCACCAGCAGAGAGTTAGAGAACACTGAAGCTTTCTTT	CATSRELENTEAFF
TRBV4-2	TRBJ2-5	TRBD2	few	TGTGCCAGCAGCCAAGGGGGGGGACTAGCGGGGGGACAAGAGACCCAGTACTTC	CASSQGGGLAGGQETQYF
TRBV20-1	TRBJ2-7	TRBD1	.	TGCAGTGCTCTTACAGGGGATTGGTACGAGCAGTACTTC	CSALTGDWYEQYF
TRBV12-3/TRBV12-4	TRBJ1-2	.	.	TGTGCCAGCAGTTTTACGGGAGTCTATGGCTACACCTTC	CASSFTGVYGYTF
TRBV5-6	TRBJ2-7	.	.	TGTGCCAGCAGCTTTGGCGGGAAACCTGAGGTTACCTACGAGCAGTACTTC	CASSFGGKPEVTYEQYF
TRBV4-2	TRBJ2-7	.	.	TGTGCCAGCAGCCGGCAGGGGTCCTCCTACGAGCAGTACTTC	CASSRQGSSYEQYF
TRBV12-3/TRBV12-4	TRBJ1-1	TRBD1	.	TGTGCCATCCAACCCAGTCGACAGGGGGAGTTCACTGAAGCTTTCTTT	CAIQPSRQGEFTEAFF
TRBV14	TRBJ2-1	.	.	TGTGCCAGCAGCCAAGGACTACCGCCGAGCTCCTACAATGAGCAGTTCTTC	CASSQGLPPSSYNEQFF
TRBV7-3	TRBJ1-5	.	.	TGTGCCAGCAGCGCGGGAATGAATCAGCCCCAGCATTTT	CASSAGMNQPQHF
TRBV6-1	TRBJ2-3	TRBD1	few	TGTGCCAGCAGTGAGATCAGGGGGTTAAATACGCAGTATTTT	CASSEIRGLNTQYF
TRBV5-1	TRBJ2-1	.	few	TGCGCCAGTGCCCCCGCGCAGATTCGCGAGCAGTTCTTC	CASAPAQIREQFF
TRBV10-3	TRBJ1-5	.	.	TGTGCCATCAGTGAACAAAATCAGCCCCAGCATTTT	CAISEQNQPQHF
TRBV29-1	TRBJ2-1	TRBD1	.	TGCAGCGTTGACGGGACAGGGTCTGGTGAGCAGTTCTTC	CSVDGTGSGEQFF
TRBV7-2	TRBJ2-4	.	.	TGTGCCAGCAGCTTAGGTGGGGGGGCGAACATTCAGTACTTC	CASSLGGGANIQYF
TRBV20-1	TRBJ2-3	.	few	TGCAGTGCTCCGAACGGGCAGACGAGAAGCACAGATACGCAGTATTTT	CSAPNGQTRSTDTQYF
TRBV13	TRBJ2-5	.	few	TGTGCCAGCAGCTTAGGGGCCTGGGAGACCCAGTACTTC	CASSLGAWETQYF